This record looks at one T cell receptor (beta chain) sequence and its context. The data stem from a study of shared clonotypes between healthy human individuals. Study-level background: The donor group consisted of a couple of women and a few men, aged 18 to 49.

Within Nashville, Tennessee resided all donors, each a Caucasian adult. TCRdb's table, derived via immunoSEQ multiplex PCR, lists solely in-frame clones and lacks some. This table holds approximately 1.1 million clones, 75% to 85% found once. CDR3 length: 11 amino acids. The ends were cut back, 8 bases at V and 9 bases at J, with 11 bases in the middle. CDR1 LNHDA and CDR2 SQIVND come from the germline V gene (reference sequence). This clonotype was obtained from a man between 18 and 29 years old in good health. Some clones in this sample may be carry-over from other donors' samples. The sample was memory CD4+ T cells from PBMCs. Specified subset: CD45RA-negative fraction. The V gene is TRBV19, the J gene TRBJ2-1, with D possibly being TRBD2 (5 bases). CDR3 sequence (DNA): TGTGCCAGTCTCGGTGGGAGTGAGCAGTTCTTC. It specifies CASLGGSEQFF.